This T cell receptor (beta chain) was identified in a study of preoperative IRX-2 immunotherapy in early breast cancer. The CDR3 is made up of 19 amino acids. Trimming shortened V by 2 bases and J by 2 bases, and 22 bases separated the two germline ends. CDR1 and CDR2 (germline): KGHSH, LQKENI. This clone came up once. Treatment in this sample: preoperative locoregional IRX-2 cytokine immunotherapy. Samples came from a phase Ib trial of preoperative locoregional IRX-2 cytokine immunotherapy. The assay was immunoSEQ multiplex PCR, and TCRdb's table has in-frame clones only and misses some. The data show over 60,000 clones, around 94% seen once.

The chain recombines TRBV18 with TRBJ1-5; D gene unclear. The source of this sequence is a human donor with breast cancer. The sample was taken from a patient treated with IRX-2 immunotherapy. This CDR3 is CASSPFPPYMEGGNQPQHF. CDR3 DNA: TGTGCCAGCTCACCATTCCCCCCTTACATGGAGGGCGGCAATCAGCCCCAGCATTTT. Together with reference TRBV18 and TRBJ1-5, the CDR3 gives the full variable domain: NAGVMQNPRHLVRRRGQEARLRCSPMKGHSHVYWYRQLPEEGLKFMVYLQKENIIDESGMPKERFSAEFPKEGPSILRIQQVVRGDSAAYFCASSPFPPYMEGGNQPQHFGDGTRLSIL.